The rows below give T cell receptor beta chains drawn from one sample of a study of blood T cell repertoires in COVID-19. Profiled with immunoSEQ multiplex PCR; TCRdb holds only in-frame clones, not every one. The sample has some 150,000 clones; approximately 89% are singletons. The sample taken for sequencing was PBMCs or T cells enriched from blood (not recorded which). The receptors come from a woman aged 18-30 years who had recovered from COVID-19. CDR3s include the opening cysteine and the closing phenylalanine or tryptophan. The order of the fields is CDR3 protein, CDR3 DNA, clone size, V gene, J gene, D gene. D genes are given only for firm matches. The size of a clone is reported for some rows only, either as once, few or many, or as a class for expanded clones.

CASSLTGNTEAFF	TGTGCCAGCAGTTTAACAGGTAACACTGAAGCTTTCTTT	-	TRBV28	TRBJ1-1	-
CASGASGPGAFF	TGTGCCAGCGGGGCGTCTGGACCCGGCGCTTTCTTT	-	TRBV6-5	TRBJ1-1	-
CASSVRQFTEAFF	TGTGCCAGCAGTGTCAGACAGTTCACTGAAGCTTTCTTT	-	TRBV28	TRBJ1-1	-
CAWSVSFGGGQAHEQFF	TGTGCCTGGAGTGTATCATTTGGGGGGGGCCAGGCCCATGAGCAGTTCTTC	-	TRBV30	TRBJ2-1	-
CASSVAGFPEQYF	TGTGCCAGTAGTGTCGCGGGGTTCCCCGAGCAGTACTTC	-	TRBV19	TRBJ2-7	-
CASRQSDTDTQYF	TGTGCCAGCCGACAGTCAGACACAGATACGCAGTATTTT	-	TRBV6-4	TRBJ2-3	-
CASSLAIMGGTEAFF	TGCGCCAGCAGCTTGGCCATCATGGGGGGCACTGAAGCTTTCTTT	-	TRBV5-1	TRBJ1-1	-
CASSIGQMNTEAFF	TGTGCCAGTAGTATTGGGCAGATGAACACTGAAGCTTTCTTT	-	TRBV19	TRBJ1-1	-
CASGRERSDTQYF	TGTGCCAGCGGAAGGGAGCGTTCAGATACGCAGTATTTT	-	TRBV2	TRBJ2-3	-
CASSPRQGRYEQYF	TGTGCCAGCAGCCCGAGACAGGGGAGGTACGAGCAGTACTTC	-	TRBV2	TRBJ2-7	TRBD1
CASSQVQGSYEQYF	TGCGCCAGCAGCCAAGTACAGGGGTCCTACGAGCAGTACTTC	-	TRBV4-1	TRBJ2-7	TRBD1
CASSSDRSSTHEQYF	TGTGCCAGCAGCTCCGACAGGTCCTCCACCCACGAGCAGTACTTC	-	TRBV7-9	TRBJ2-7	-
CASSFRLAGKETRYF	TGTGCCAGCAGTTTCCGACTAGCGGGAAAAGAGACCCGGTACTTC	once	TRBV27	TRBJ2-5	TRBD2
CASSLITWGGLPGELFF	TGCGCCAGCAGCCTCATAACCTGGGGGGGCCTGCCCGGGGAGCTGTTTTTT	-	TRBV4-1	TRBJ2-2	-
CAWRRTGHEQYF	TGTGCCTGGAGACGGACAGGGCACGAGCAGTACTTC	-	TRBV30	TRBJ2-7	TRBD1
CASIRSRVDQPQHF	TGTGCCAGCATACGATCCAGGGTGGATCAGCCCCAGCATTTT	-	TRBV6-5	TRBJ1-5	-
CASSLRLADTYEQYF	TGTGCCAGCAGCTTGCGACTAGCGGACACCTACGAGCAGTACTTC	once	TRBV5-5	TRBJ2-7	TRBD2
CASSLDSGSRPDTQYF	TGTGCCAGCAGCCTGGATAGCGGGAGCCGGCCAGATACGCAGTATTTT	-	TRBV5-6	TRBJ2-3	TRBD2
CASSLGAGSNEKLFF	TGCGCCAGCAGCTTGGGGGCAGGGTCTAATGAAAAACTGTTTTTT	-	TRBV5-1	TRBJ1-4	-
CASSLMRAGGSGETQYF	TGTGCCAGCAGTTTAATGCGGGCAGGGGGCTCGGGGGAGACCCAGTACTTC	-	TRBV28	TRBJ2-5	TRBD1
CASSLELDSPLHF	TGTGCCAGCAGCTTAGAGCTCGATTCACCCCTCCACTTT	-	TRBV7-3	TRBJ1-6	-
CAWRDTNTEAFF	TGTGCCTGGAGAGACACGAACACTGAAGCTTTCTTT	-	TRBV30	TRBJ1-1	-
CASSEGAVHNEQFF	TGCGCCAGCAGTGAAGGGGCGGTCCACAATGAGCAGTTCTTC	once	TRBV10-1	TRBJ2-1	-
CAIKDGLANYGYTF	TGTGCCATCAAAGACGGACTAGCTAACTATGGCTACACCTTC	-	TRBV10-3	TRBJ1-2	-
CASITEGAAPGYTF	TGTGCCAGCATCACCGAGGGGGCGGCCCCAGGCTACACCTTC	-	TRBV28	TRBJ1-2	TRBD1
CASRPRSGNYEQYF	TGTGCCAGCAGACCTCGGAGCGGGAACTACGAGCAGTACTTC	-	TRBV11-1	TRBJ2-7	TRBD2
CASSSIWTGGKNEQFF	TGTGCCAGCAGCTCGATCTGGACAGGGGGTAAAAATGAGCAGTTCTTC	-	TRBV7-6	TRBJ2-1	TRBD1
CASSPRTGSYEQYF	TGTGCCAGCAGTCCCCGGACGGGATCCTACGAGCAGTACTTC	-	TRBV6-6	TRBJ2-7	-
CASMEFTEAFF	TGTGCCAGCATGGAGTTCACTGAAGCTTTCTTT	-	TRBV27	TRBJ1-1	-
CASSLDTSERYGYTF	TGTGCCAGCTCACTGGACACGTCCGAACGCTATGGCTACACCTTC	-	TRBV18	TRBJ1-2	-
CASSQVGGSSYEQYF	TGTGCCAGCAGCCAAGTCGGTGGGAGCTCCTACGAGCAGTACTTC	-	TRBV3-1/TRBV3-2	TRBJ2-7	-
CASNGRAYEQYF	TGTGCCAGCAACGGGCGGGCCTACGAGCAGTACTTC	-	TRBV2	TRBJ2-7	-